This record covers a single T cell receptor beta chain. Antigen unknown. The PCR made use of 60 Vbeta and 13 Jbeta primers. In the authors' workflow: The authors later counted 70 million to 80 million unique TCR beta chains, approximately 10 million of them shared. The data were produced by immunoSEQ multiplex PCR, yet TCRdb's version contains in-frame clones alone and is incomplete. V and J calls and clone size follow that table, whereas D and trimming were derived from the DNA. The data show about 180,000 clones, with approximately 88% seen just once and about 1.2% held by the top ten. This entry is derived from a study of cytomegalovirus exposure and HLA in healthy donors. The study, taken as a whole, reports: Later analysis demonstrated an association between a missense DCLRE1C variant and TCR beta V- and J-gene trimming. In a later analysis, parvovirus B19, influenza, CMV and Epstein-Barr virus appeared linked to several top co-occurrence clusters.

From germline, CDR1 is LNHDA and CDR2 SQIVND (reference sequence). There are 18 residues in the CDR3. V lost 5 bases and J lost 6; bases outside the gene matches: 19. The sample taken for sequencing was PBMCs. The chain has TRBV19 and TRBJ2-4; 7 positions match TRBD1. The clonotype originates from a boy aged 2 to 10 in good health and CMV-seronegative. The CDR3 loop is CASSPQPGQAGDANIQYF. Here the CDR3 DNA reads TGTGCCAGTAGTCCCCAGCCTGGACAGGCCGGGGACGCAAACATTCAGTACTTC.